The T cell receptor (beta chain) described here comes from a study of spatial heterogeneity in lung cancer (dated by TCRdb to about 2019). For the study in its entirety: Beta-chain transcripts were consistently detected in greater numbers than alpha-chain transcripts, which likely reflects a higher abundance of beta-chain transcripts. Both alpha and beta chains were TCR-sequenced in samples taken at surgery, namely 220 tumor regions, approximately 66 matched nontumor lung samples and a few dozen PBMC samples. TCR repertoire features were related to nonsynonymous mutation counts determined by whole-exome sequencing of tumor tissue. TCR alpha and beta repertoires were quantitatively compared across multiple tumor regions, matched nontumor lung and blood in non-small cell lung cancer. In the raw uncorrected reads, each unique combination of TCR and UMI appeared on average more than ten times. Study-level results and caveats: Ubiquitous expanded tumor TCRs showed up in blood more often at tumor resection than at routine follow-up. Confirming at a functional level the hypothesis that regional TCRs recognize regional mutations was considered to require additional single-cell paired TCR alpha and beta sequencing.

Library generation was performed with 5' RACE. Sequencing instrument: NextSeq 500. In the TCR library protocol, a unique molecular identifier was attached to each TCR cDNA molecule so that PCR and sequencing errors could be corrected. The study's own analysis went as follows. Decombinator tools were used for TCR identification, UMI-based error correction and CDR3 extraction. TCRs above a frequency of 2 per 1,000, corresponding to the top 1% of the tumor frequency distribution, were defined as expanded. Rényi diversity was computed with the R vegan package after subsampling each repertoire 100 times to 5,000 TCRs. CDR3 similarity networks were built from amino acid triplet string-kernel similarity, with CDR3s being connected when pairwise similarity was above 0.82. TCRdb handled the public reads itself, with Q25 trimming in fastp and clone calling in MiXCR, and kept productive beta chains. CDR3 protein sequences are deduplicated, and each keeps its most common genes and DNA. The V and J calls follow TCRdb's processing rather than the paper's. This sample is represented by 60,000 to 90,000 distinct CDR3 sequences; roughly 14% of them were singletons. The ten largest clonotypes hold over 5.5% of the sample.

This clonotype turned up a few times. Its antigen specificity is not known. No much larger clone exists at a distance of one base, and base qualities are not known. Interpreted using the paper, the time point label stands for: sample taken at primary tumor resection. Whole RNA extracted from tumor and nontumor lung tissue, or from cryopreserved PBMC samples, was used for TCR sequencing without cell sorting. Samples were obtained from around 72 patients with early-stage, untreated non-small cell lung cancer from the lung TRACERx cohort. Only patients for whom sufficient RNA was available from at least two tumor regions were selected for TCR sequencing. Trimming at the junction amounts to 7 bases on V and 0 bases on J, and the germline ends lie 10 bases apart. The CDR3 measures 15 amino acids from cysteine to phenylalanine. Of the read, only the CDR3 DNA is kept; its 45 bases are in frame from base 1. Based on the germline V gene, the CDR1 and CDR2 sequences are LGHNT and FRNRAP.

The chain uses TRBV12-5 and TRBJ2-6; no confident D gene assignment can be made. This sequence was found in a male donor with early-stage non-small cell lung cancer. The source material was PBMCs, sampled at surgery. The CDR3 here reads CASARLSSGANVLTF. The DNA reads as follows: TGTGCTAGTGCCCGGTTGAGCTCTGGGGCCAACGTCCTGACTTTC.